These 10 T cell receptor beta chains share one sample of origin, sequenced in a study of identical twins. A single record per CDR3 protein comes from TCRdb applying MiXCR to the 5' RACE reads. Counted here are about 720,000 distinct CDR3 sequences, about 9.4% occurring once; the ten biggest clones make up around 0.98%. The same data also went into a second study, on yellow fever vaccine responses in identical twins.

The source material was PBMCs. These receptors were taken from a woman aged 18-35 years in good health.

This clonotype was counted many times. The chain has TRBV12-3 or TRBV12-4 and TRBJ1-4; D not certain. The CDR3 spans 12 residues. Trimming removed 5 bases at V and 8 bases at J, with 9 bases between. As DNA, the CDR3 is TGTGCCAGCAGTCCGGTGGGGGAAAAACTGTTTTTT. This gives the protein CASSPVGEKLFF.

The sample holds many counts of this clonotype. This sequence joins TRBV28 and TRBJ1-1; 10 bases align to TRBD1. The CDR3 length is 19 residues. Germline V CDR1 and CDR2: MDHEN, SYDVKM. J lost 5 bases, V lost 4 bases, and 19 bases had no gene match. The DNA of the CDR3 is TGTGCCAGCAGTTCAATCCGAGGGTCCCATGACAGGGGGCGAACTGAAGCTTTCTTT. Translated, it gives CASSSIRGSHDRGRTEAFF.

This clonotype has only a few counts. The chain recombines TRBV6-1 with TRBJ1-1; a weak D match, TRBD1 (6 bases). V lost 7 bases and J 1 base, leaving 16 bases between the germline ends. This CDR3 contains 15 residues. Per the germline V gene, CDR1 is MNHNS and CDR2 is SASEGT. The CDR3, as DNA: TGTGCCAGCACTAGGGGGGGCGGGAGGAACACTGAAGCTTTCTTT. Its protein is CASTRGGGRNTEAFF.

The sample holds many counts of this clonotype. This chain connects TRBV5-6 to TRBJ1-1; D uncertain. Germline CDR1 reads SGHDT; CDR2 reads YYEEEE. The CDR3 loop spans 15 amino acids. Between the trimmed V and J ends, which lost 5 bases and 3 bases, there was a span of 17 bases. The CDR3 coding sequence is TGTGCCAGCAGTTATACGTACTTCGCGGACACTGAAGCTTTCTTT. Encoded protein: CASSYTYFADTEAFF.

The chain carries TRBV7-2 and TRBJ2-3; TRBD2 matches 7 bases. The CDR3 sequence is 15 residues long. Per the germline V gene, CDR1 is SGHTA and CDR2 is FQGNSA. The junction had 11 bases not matched to a gene; V was cut back by 5 bases and J by 6 bases. The CDR3 loop reads CASSPGLRGGDTQYF. The CDR3 nucleotides read TGTGCCAGCAGCCCGGGACTAAGGGGAGGCGATACGCAGTATTTT.

A few counts support this clonotype. The rearrangement uses TRBV20-1 and TRBJ2-7; TRBD2 matches at 7 bases. Germline CDR1 DFQATT, CDR2 SNEGSKA (reference sequence). Unmatched junction bases numbered 11, after V lost 0 bases and J lost 6 bases. The CDR3 is made up of 15 amino acids. In nucleotides, the CDR3 is TGCAGTGCTAGAGATGGGGCTAGCGGTACGGGCGAGCAGTACTTC. This translates into CSARDGASGTGEQYF.

This chain joins TRBV6-5 and TRBJ2-3; D call uncertain. CDR3 length equals 16 residues. Per germline, CDR1 MNHEY and CDR2 SVGAGI. The germline V and J ends were trimmed by 2 bases and 3 bases, with 15 bases remaining between them. CDR3 DNA: TGTGCCAGCAGTTACAATGCCCCGCGTGAAACAGATACGCAGTATTTT. Its translation is CASSYNAPRETDTQYF.

This clonotype was observed a few times. The chain combines TRBV7-9 with TRBJ2-2; tentative D call: TRBD2 (5 bases). Deletions cut 3 bases from V and 7 bases from J, with 21 bases between. The CDR3 has 17 amino acids. Germline V gene sequence: CDR1 SEHNR, CDR2 FQNEAQ (reference sequence). This chain's CDR3 is CASSFPTAGPSDGELFF. As DNA, the CDR3 is TGTGCCAGCAGCTTTCCTACGGCGGGCCCTTCGGACGGGGAGCTGTTTTTT.

This clonotype has at least ten counts. The chain has TRBV11-2 and TRBJ2-2; D is tentatively TRBD1 or TRBD2 (5 bases each). The ends were cut back, 2 bases at V and 7 bases at J, with 11 bases in the middle. Germline loops: CDR1 SGHAT, CDR2 FQNNGV. There are 14 residues in the CDR3. CDR3 DNA sequence: TGTGCCAGCAGCTTATTGGGACGAATCGGGGAGCTGTTTTTT. Translation: CASSLLGRIGELFF.

There are a few counts of this clonotype. V and J are TRBV5-1 and TRBJ2-7; TRBD1 might be the D (5 bases). Trimming took off 5 bases at V and 5 bases at J, with 17 bases between the two ends. The CDR3 spans 14 residues. Per germline, CDR1 SGHRS and CDR2 YFSETQ. CDR3 in amino acids: CASSWIGAGDEQYF. The CDR3 DNA sequence: TGCGCCAGCAGTTGGATAGGGGCTGGGGACGAGCAGTACTTC.